Each of the 22 T cell receptor beta chains below was sequenced from the same sample in a study of blood T cell repertoires in COVID-19. Profiling relied on immunoSEQ multiplex PCR, and the TCRdb table lists in-frame clones only, not all of them. The table lists 300,000 to 450,000 clones, around 87% of them singletons, with about 2.1% in the top ten. Source material: PBMCs or T cells enriched from blood (not recorded which). Receptors originate from a man in his forties in a cohort exposed to, infected with or recovered from COVID-19 (not recorded which).

V and J are TRBV15 and TRBJ2-7; 7 nucleotides agree with TRBD2. CDR1 and CDR2 from the germline V gene are LNHNV and YYDKDF (reference sequence). The CDR3 spans 16 residues. The V gene end was trimmed by 5 bases and the J gene end by 0 bases; junction bases not matched to a gene: 10. The CDR3 coding sequence is TGTGCCACCAGCTCCCACCGGGACTATTACTCCTACGAGCAGTACTTC. Amino acids: CATSSHRDYYSYEQYF.

This chain links TRBV5-1 with TRBJ2-3; TRBD2 agrees at 7 bases. CDR3 length: 15 residues. V dropped 0 bases and J dropped 2; count of bases not matched to a gene: 3. Germline-derived CDR1 and CDR2 are SGHRS and YFSETQ. The CDR3 DNA sequence: TGCGCCAGCAGCTTGGGCGGGAGCCACACAGATACGCAGTATTTT. Translated, it gives CASSLGGSHTDTQYF.

This rearrangement joins TRBV4-2 to TRBJ2-1; D gene uncertain. This CDR3 spans 17 amino acids. V was shortened by 0 bases and J by 5 bases, with 17 bases between the two germline ends. From germline, CDR1 is LGHNA and CDR2 YNFKEQ. For the CDR3, the DNA is TGTGCCAGCAGCCAAGACTTCGTTTTCGGAGTCAACAATGAGCAGTTCTTC. This gives the protein CASSQDFVFGVNNEQFF.

The chain has TRBV19 and TRBJ2-6; 8 bases agree with TRBD1. Germline CDR1 LNHDA, CDR2 SQIVND (reference sequence). The CDR3 runs 15 residues. After removal of 6 bases from V and 0 bases from J, the junction contained 1 base not matched to a gene. In nucleotides, the CDR3 is TGTGCCAGTAGGACAGGGGACTCTGGGGCCAACGTCCTGACTTTC. Protein product: CASRTGDSGANVLTF.

This clone has just a few counts. This chain links TRBV28 with TRBJ2-7, with 10 bases that match TRBD2. The CDR3 covers 14 residues. With 8 bases clipped from V and 1 base from J, the junction kept 5 bases outside the gene matches. Germline V CDR1 and CDR2: MDHEN, SYDVKM. CDR3 region: CASLLAGGSYEQYF. DNA of the CDR3: TGTGCCAGCCTGTTAGCGGGAGGTTCCTACGAGCAGTACTTC.

The V and J genes are TRBV19 and TRBJ2-1, with 10 bases lining up with TRBD1. The CDR3 is made up of 17 amino acids. Germline assignment: CDR1 LNHDA and CDR2 SQIVND (reference sequence). Losses at the gene ends were 6 bases for V and 2 bases for J; bases not matched to a gene: 10. DNA for the CDR3: TGTGCCAGTAGCCTAAAAACCGGGACAGGGGCCTACAATGAGCAGTTCTTC. It specifies CASSLKTGTGAYNEQFF.

V gene TRBV3-1 (or the pseudogene TRBV3-2) combines with J gene TRBJ2-3, with 9 bases fitting TRBD2. The germline gives CDR1 LGHDT, CDR2 YNNKEL (reference sequence). CDR3 length: 15 amino acids. Germline trimming cut 0 bases from V and 9 bases from J; bases unmatched to any gene: 7. The CDR3, as DNA: TGTGCCAGCAGCCAAGATGGGACTAGCAAGAAAACGCAGTATTTT. It codes for CASSQDGTSKKTQYF.

The V and J genes are TRBV5-1 and TRBJ1-1; D may be TRBD1 (6 bases). The CDR3 is made up of 11 amino acids. V was cut by 3 bases and J by 9 bases, with 9 bases left in between. CDR1 and CDR2 (germline): SGHRS, YFSETQ. CDR3 DNA: TGCGCCAGCAGCTCGGGGACAAAAGCTTTCTTT. It is translated as CASSSGTKAFF. Variable domain in full (rest from reference TRBV5-1 and TRBJ1-1): KAGVTQTPRYLIKTRGQQVTLSCSPISGHRSVSWYQQTPGQGLQFLFEYFSETQRNKGNFPGRFSGRQFSNSRSEMNVSTLELGDSALYLCASSSGTKAFFGQGTRLTVV.

The rearrangement links TRBV7-9 to TRBJ1-6; TRBD1 agrees at 8 bases. CDR3 length equals 15 residues. The V and J ends lost 5 bases and 7 bases, in that order; junction bases with no gene match: 7. Germline assignment: CDR1 SEHNR and CDR2 FQNEAQ (reference sequence). The chain's CDR3 is CASSEQGARNSPLHF. Here the CDR3 DNA reads TGTGCCAGCAGCGAGCAGGGGGCAAGGAATTCACCCCTCCACTTT. Full variable domain (missing parts from reference TRBV7-9 and TRBJ1-6): DTGVSQNPRHKITKRGQNVTFRCDPISEHNRLYWYRQTLGQGPEFLTYFQNEAQLEKSRLLSDRFSAERPKGSFSTLEIQRTEQGDSAMYLCASSEQGARNSPLHFGNGTRLTVT.

This clone was detected once. The V and J genes are TRBV5-6 and TRBJ1-2, with D perhaps matching TRBD1 (6 bases). Trimming took off 0 bases at V and 7 bases at J, with 13 bases between the two ends. CDR3 length: 14 amino acids. Germline CDR1 is SGHDT and CDR2 is YYEEEE. The chain's CDR3 is CASSLAQGPIGYTF. CDR3 nucleotides: TGTGCCAGCAGCTTGGCACAGGGCCCTATTGGCTACACCTTC.

The rearrangement uses TRBV30 and TRBJ1-2; 7 bases are a match to TRBD1. Germline V gene lookup returns CDR1 GTSNPN and CDR2 SVGIG (reference sequence). With 2 bases clipped from V and 4 bases from J, the junction kept 7 bases outside the gene matches. This CDR3 spans 14 amino acids. The chain's CDR3 is CAWSLKGQRYGYTF. DNA for the CDR3: TGTGCCTGGAGTTTGAAGGGACAGCGCTATGGCTACACCTTC.

This chain connects TRBV19 to TRBJ1-5; D perhaps matches TRBD1 (5 bases). The CDR3 runs to 15 residues. V lost 7 bases to trimming and J lost 0 bases, with 13 bases between them. Germline V gene sequence: CDR1 LNHDA, CDR2 SQIVND (reference sequence). The CDR3 DNA follows: TGTGCCAGTACCCCCGGACACACTAGCAATCAGCCCCAGCATTTT. Encoded protein: CASTPGHTSNQPQHF.

The chain links TRBV19 to TRBJ2-3; 14 bases agree with TRBD2. Trimming took 5 bases from V and 3 from J; bases not matched to a gene: 4. This CDR3 is built from 16 residues. Germline V gene sequence: CDR1 LNHDA, CDR2 SQIVND (reference sequence). CDR3 region: CASSAWTSGGTDTQYF. CDR3 DNA: TGTGCCAGTAGTGCCTGGACTAGCGGGGGGACAGATACGCAGTATTTT.

This clone was found once. This chain uses TRBV15 with TRBJ2-1, with 13 bases lining up with TRBD2. J lost 8 bases, V lost 6 bases, and 7 bases had no gene match. Germline V lookup: CDR1 LNHNV, CDR2 YYDKDF (reference sequence). This CDR3 region has 15 residues. CDR3: CATSRGLAGVDEQFF. The CDR3 nucleotides are TGTGCCACCAGTCGAGGACTAGCGGGAGTGGATGAGCAGTTCTTC.

This clone has a handful of counts. The gene calls are TRBV19 and TRBJ1-2; 7 positions match TRBD1. The germline gives CDR1 LNHDA, CDR2 SQIVND (reference sequence). The CDR3 covers 13 residues. V shed 7 bases and J 5 bases; nucleotides not matched to a gene: 7. The CDR3 loop is CASIPQGMYGYTF. CDR3 bases: TGTGCCAGTATTCCACAGGGGATGTATGGCTACACCTTC.

V usage is TRBV29-1 and J usage is TRBJ1-1; no reliable D call. This CDR3 contains 13 residues. Germline assignment: CDR1 SQVTM and CDR2 ANQGSEA. V dropped 6 bases and J dropped 4 bases, with 15 bases sitting between them. The CDR3 region has the DNA TGCAGCGTAAGACACTTAGATAGCACTGAAGCTTTCTTT. Amino acids: CSVRHLDSTEAFF.

J is TRBJ2-7 and V is TRBV18; TRBD1 matches at 7 bases. Losses at the gene ends were 1 base for V and 5 bases for J; bases not matched to a gene: 8. The CDR3 length is 15 residues. Germline CDR1 reads KGHSH; CDR2 reads LQKENI. CDR3 sequence reads: CASSPQQGPGDEQYF. CDR3 DNA: TGTGCCAGCTCACCACAACAGGGGCCCGGGGACGAGCAGTACTTC.

This clone was observed a single time. The chain has TRBV27 and TRBJ2-1; 12 bases are a match to TRBD2. The CDR3 is 14 amino acids. Trimming cost V 6 bases and J 8 bases; bases outside gene matches: 5. CDR1 MNHEY and CDR2 SMNVEV come from the germline V gene (reference sequence). Here the CDR3 reads CASSGLAGSHEQFF. The CDR3 region has the DNA TGTGCCAGCAGCGGACTAGCGGGAAGCCATGAGCAGTTCTTC.

The chain has TRBV28 and TRBJ2-5, with TRBD2 identical over 8 bases. This CDR3 spans 14 amino acids. Trimming cost V 4 bases and J 3 bases; bases outside gene matches: 4. Germline V CDR1 and CDR2: MDHEN, SYDVKM. The CDR3 loop is CASSSSGGKETQYF. The CDR3 DNA follows: TGTGCCAGCAGTTCAAGCGGGGGAAAAGAGACCCAGTACTTC.

The chain employs TRBV19 and TRBJ1-4, with 10 bases aligning to TRBD1. V was pared by 4 bases and J by 7 bases, with 6 bases of the junction left unmatched. The CDR3 is 15 amino acids. Germline CDR1 LNHDA, CDR2 SQIVND (reference sequence). CDR3 sequence reads: CASSTSDRGAEKLFF. Here the CDR3 DNA reads TGTGCCAGTAGTACATCGGACAGGGGGGCTGAAAAACTGTTTTTT.

V usage is TRBV2 and J usage is TRBJ1-4; D gene unclear. CDR1 is SNHLY and CDR2 is FYNNEI in the germline V gene. Trimming removed 7 bases at V and 4 bases at J, with 16 bases between. CDR3 length: 15 residues. The CDR3, as DNA: TGTGCCAGCACCGGTCCCCTAGGAGGTAATGAAAAACTGTTTTTT. Translated: CASTGPLGGNEKLFF. Together with reference TRBV2 and TRBJ1-4, the CDR3 gives the full variable domain: EPEVTQTPSHQVTQMGQEVILRCVPISNHLYFYWYRQILGQKVEFLVSFYNNEISEKSEIFDDQFSVERPDGSNFTLKIRSTKLEDSAMYFCASTGPLGGNEKLFFGSGTQLSVL.

The chain recombines TRBV28 with TRBJ1-1, with 7 positions matching TRBD1. Germline V gives CDR1 MDHEN, CDR2 SYDVKM. The CDR3 sequence is 18 residues long. V was clipped by 10 bases and J by 2 bases; unmatched bases: 22. The DNA for the CDR3 is TGTGCCACCAAGTCGTATGGGACAGCCGGTGATCGTAACACTGAAGCTTTCTTT. Translating it yields CATKSYGTAGDRNTEAFF.